Listed below are T cell receptor beta chains from one sample, sequenced in a study of T-cell reconstitution after alpha-beta-depleted transplantation in children. TCRdb reprocessed the PCR reads with MiXCR, giving one entry per CDR3 protein. The table has about 610,000 distinct CDR3 sequences, roughly a tenth seen once. The sequencing used PBMCs from the stem cell graft donor, collected from the stem cell graft. The receptors originated from a human donor who donated a stem cell graft to a child with acute myeloid leukemia. Both conserved end residues are part of each CDR3. Each record gives: D gene, clone size, J gene, V gene, CDR3 protein, CDR3 DNA. A D gene is named only where the DNA matches it firmly. Clone size, where shown, is once, few, many, or a class for clones that have expanded.

TRBD1,-,TRBJ2-7,TRBV9,CASSVVGTGGYEQYF,TGTGCCAGCAGCGTAGTTGGGACAGGGGGCTACGAGCAGTACTTC
TRBD1,many,TRBJ1-2,TRBV12-3/TRBV12-4,CASSPGQGLYGYTF,TGTGCCAGCAGCCCGGGACAGGGGCTATATGGCTACACCTTC
-,-,TRBJ1-1,TRBV5-6,CASSFPGRTVEAFF,TGTGCCAGCAGCTTTCCAGGTCGGACAGTTGAAGCTTTCTTT
-,few,TRBJ2-7,TRBV6-2/TRBV6-3,CASSYATIEQYF,TGTGCCAGCAGTTACGCTACGATTGAGCAGTACTTC
-,-,TRBJ2-7,TRBV28,CASRSRDRSVREQYF,TGTGCCAGCAGGTCCCGGGACCGGTCGGTACGCGAGCAGTACTTC
-,-,TRBJ2-6,TRBV5-1,CASSPDNVLTF,TGCGCCAGCAGCCCTGACAACGTCCTGACTTTC
-,-,TRBJ2-5,TRBV27,CASSLLSVGQETQYF,TGTGCCAGCAGTCTCCTATCGGTAGGGCAAGAGACCCAGTACTTC
TRBD2,-,TRBJ2-3,TRBV7-2,CASSPSGTSVGDTQYF,TGTGCCAGCAGCCCCTCCGGGACTAGTGTGGGGGATACGCAGTATTTT
-,few,TRBJ1-3,TRBV29-1,CSVEDLTSPGNTIYF,TGCAGCGTTGAAGATTTGACGAGTCCCGGAAACACCATATATTTT
-,few,TRBJ1-4,TRBV30,CAWSRGVATNEKLFF,TGTGCCTGGAGTAGAGGAGTTGCAACTAATGAAAAACTGTTTTTT
-,many,TRBJ2-2,TRBV7-9,CASSLLGGELFF,TGTGCCAGCAGTCTCCTAGGTGGGGAGCTGTTTTTT
-,-,TRBJ2-3,TRBV11-2,CASSLVPKENTQYF,TGTGCCAGCAGCTTAGTCCCTAAGGAAAATACGCAGTATTTT
-,-,TRBJ2-3,TRBV7-8,CASSFNRGSTDTQYF,TGTGCCAGCAGCTTTAATAGAGGGAGCACAGATACGCAGTATTTT
TRBD2,many,TRBJ2-1,TRBV20-1,CSADYPSGDNEQFF,TGCAGTGCTGATTACCCTAGCGGGGACAATGAGCAGTTCTTC
-,-,TRBJ2-7,TRBV12-3/TRBV12-4,CASSRKDGALGEQYF,TGTGCCAGCAGTCGAAAGGACGGCGCGTTAGGGGAGCAGTACTTC
TRBD1,-,TRBJ2-1,TRBV11-2,CASSLLGQGASDEQFF,TGTGCCAGCAGCTTACTTGGGCAGGGGGCTTCGGATGAGCAGTTCTTC
TRBD2,few,TRBJ2-4,TRBV20-1,CSALNGGRALNIQYF,TGCAGTGCGCTCAATGGCGGGAGGGCCTTGAACATTCAGTACTTC
TRBD2,few,TRBJ2-4,TRBV6-2/TRBV6-3,CASSYSNAGTSIRDIQYF,TGTGCCAGCAGTTACTCGAACGCCGGGACTAGCATTAGGGACATTCAGTACTTC
-,many,TRBJ1-1,TRBV12-3/TRBV12-4,CASSLVGVGTEAFF,TGTGCCAGCAGTTTAGTGGGGGTGGGCACTGAAGCTTTCTTT
TRBD1,-,TRBJ1-4,TRBV29-1,CSALRGQVEKLFF,TGCAGCGCCCTGAGGGGGCAGGTGGAAAAACTGTTTTTT
TRBD2,-,TRBJ2-7,TRBV29-1,CSVAGLAGTYEQYF,TGCAGCGTCGCCGGACTAGCGGGTACCTACGAGCAGTACTTC
TRBD1,many,TRBJ2-7,TRBV12-3/TRBV12-4,CASSLGQGNHEQYF,TGTGCCAGCAGTTTGGGACAGGGTAACCACGAGCAGTACTTC
-,few,TRBJ2-1,TRBV29-1,CSVDFLGEQFF,TGCAGCGTTGACTTTTTGGGAGAGCAGTTCTTC
-,many,TRBJ2-3,TRBV12-3/TRBV12-4,CASSAKGTDSRGTQYF,TGTGCCAGCAGTGCCAAGGGGACGGACTCCCGGGGTACGCAGTATTTT
-,-,TRBJ2-1,TRBV5-1,CASSLESDSYNEQFF,TGCGCCAGCAGCTTGGAGTCTGATTCCTACAATGAGCAGTTCTTC
TRBD2,many,TRBJ2-7,TRBV29-1,CSVATSATYEQYF,TGCAGCGTTGCTACTAGCGCAACCTACGAGCAGTACTTC
TRBD2,many,TRBJ2-7,TRBV14,CASSPGLAGGPFSYEQYF,TGTGCCAGCAGCCCCGGACTAGCGGGAGGACCGTTCTCCTACGAGCAGTACTTC
TRBD1,-,TRBJ2-7,TRBV29-1,CSVGGTGTGPYEQYF,TGCAGCGTTGGTGGCACCGGGACAGGGCCCTACGAGCAGTACTTC
TRBD1,-,TRBJ1-4,TRBV7-9,CASSTSGQAGGKLFF,TGTGCCAGCAGCACCTCGGGACAGGCGGGCGGAAAACTGTTTTTT
TRBD2,-,TRBJ2-7,TRBV7-8,CASSFRTSELFSYEQYF,TGTGCCAGCAGCTTCCGGACTAGCGAGCTCTTCTCCTACGAGCAGTACTTC
-,few,TRBJ2-7,TRBV3-1,CASSQDLGHGYEQYF,TGTGCCAGCAGCCAAGACCTGGGACACGGTTACGAGCAGTACTTC
TRBD2,few,TRBJ2-2,TRBV5-1,CASSWLASGASTGELFF,TGCGCCAGCAGCTGGCTGGCTAGCGGAGCGAGCACCGGGGAGCTGTTTTTT
TRBD2,once,TRBJ2-3,TRBV7-3,CASSGGGVLPSTDTQYF,TGTGCCAGCTCAGGCGGGGGGGTCCTGCCTAGCACAGATACGCAGTATTTT
TRBD1,-,TRBJ2-4,TRBV28,CASSFQGVPHNQYF,TGTGCCAGCAGTTTCCAGGGGGTCCCACACAATCAGTACTTC
-,-,TRBJ2-3,TRBV5-1,CASSGLSRVTDTQYF,TGCGCCAGCAGCGGGCTATCGCGGGTAACAGATACGCAGTATTTT
TRBD1,-,TRBJ1-4,TRBV7-9,CASSIGQGNEKLFF,TGTGCCAGCAGCATCGGACAGGGCAACGAAAAACTGTTTTTT
-,few,TRBJ1-2,TRBV12-3/TRBV12-4,CASRQGSGGYTF,TGTGCCAGCAGGCAGGGCTCGGGTGGCTACACCTTC
-,-,TRBJ2-5,TRBV28,CASSFQGGIETQYF,TGTGCCAGCAGTTTTCAGGGTGGGATAGAGACCCAGTACTTC